The 7 T cell receptor beta chains in this list originate from one sample, sequenced in a study of blood T cell repertoires in COVID-19. Profiling relied on immunoSEQ multiplex PCR, and the TCRdb table lists in-frame clones only, not all of them. The table lists under 300,000 clones, over 70% of them singletons, with approximately 5.9% in the top ten. Material for sequencing was peripheral blood. These receptors were obtained from an older man with acute or convalescent COVID-19.

The chain combines TRBV6-5 with TRBJ1-6; possible D gene TRBD1, 5 bases. Germline V gene data show CDR1 as MNHEY and CDR2 as SVGAGI. The CDR3 is 14 residues long. The V end was cut by 6 bases, the J end by 9 bases, with 15 bases between. The CDR3 region is CASRETAQASPLHF. In nucleotides, the CDR3 is TGTGCCAGCAGAGAGACAGCACAGGCTTCACCCCTCCACTTT.

The chain employs TRBV5-1 and TRBJ2-2; D is possibly TRBD1 (5 bases). V lost 0 bases and J 4 bases, leaving 10 bases between the germline ends. The CDR3 spans 15 residues. Germline V gene sequence: CDR1 SGHRS, CDR2 YFSETQ. The CDR3: CASSLGAGSTGELFF. The CDR3 region has the DNA TGCGCCAGCAGCTTGGGTGCAGGGTCCACCGGGGAGCTGTTTTTT.

The V gene is TRBV27, the J gene TRBJ1-4; 8 bases agree with TRBD1. The germline CDR1 and CDR2 sequences are MNHEY and SMNVEV (reference sequence). The CDR3 runs to 15 residues. Trimming at V came to 5 bases and at J to 7 bases, leaving 9 bases not matched to a gene. The DNA for the CDR3 is TGTGCCAGCAGTCCCCGACAGGGGCGGAGTGAAAAACTGTTTTTT. Translation gives CASSPRQGRSEKLFF.

The chain is built from TRBV7-6 and TRBJ2-3, with 7 bases matching TRBD2. Per germline, CDR1 SGHVS and CDR2 FNYEAQ. The V and J ends lost 2 bases and 2 bases, in that order; junction bases with no gene match: 7. The CDR3 has 16 residues. The CDR3 loop is CASSLSGLAVTDTQYF. The CDR3 DNA reads TGTGCCAGCAGCTTATCCGGGCTAGCGGTCACAGATACGCAGTATTTT.

The rearrangement links TRBV6-4 to TRBJ2-3; 10 bases line up with TRBD2. The CDR3 runs 17 residues. Trimming at V came to 11 bases and at J to 3 bases, leaving 17 bases not matched to a gene. The germline V gene has CDR1 MRHNA and CDR2 SNTAGT. CDR3 loop: CAGPGGRRGLATDTQYF. The CDR3 nucleotides are TGTGCCGGACCAGGAGGGCGCCGGGGACTAGCGACAGATACGCAGTATTTT.

In its sample, this clone was seen a few times. The chain combines TRBV6-5 with TRBJ2-7; TRBD1 matches 9 bases. V trimming: 3 bases; J trimming: 1 base; junction bases outside the gene matches: 4. CDR1 is MNHEY and CDR2 is SVGAGI in the germline V gene. There are 15 residues in the CDR3. The CDR3 nucleotides are TGTGCCAGCAGTTATCTCGGGACAGGGTCCTACGAGCAGTACTTC. Translating it yields CASSYLGTGSYEQYF.

The chain carries TRBV11-2 and TRBJ2-7; D uncertain. This CDR3 spans 13 amino acids. The germline V gene has CDR1 SGHAT and CDR2 FQNNGV. The ends were cut back, 8 bases at V and 3 bases at J, with 14 bases in the middle. In DNA form, the CDR3 reads TGTGCCAGCTTGTTCGGTGCGGACTACGAGCAGTACTTC. Translated: CASLFGADYEQYF.